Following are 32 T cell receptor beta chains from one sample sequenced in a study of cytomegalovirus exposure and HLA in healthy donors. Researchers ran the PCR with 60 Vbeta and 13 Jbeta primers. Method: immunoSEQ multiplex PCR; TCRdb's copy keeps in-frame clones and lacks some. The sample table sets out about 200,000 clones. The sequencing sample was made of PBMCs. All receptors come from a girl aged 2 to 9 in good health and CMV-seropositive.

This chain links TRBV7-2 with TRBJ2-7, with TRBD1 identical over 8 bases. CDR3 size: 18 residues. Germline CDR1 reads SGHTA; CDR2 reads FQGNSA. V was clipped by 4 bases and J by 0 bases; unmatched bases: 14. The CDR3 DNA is TGTGCCAGCAGCTACAGGAATCAGGGGGCGAGAGGCTCCTACGAGCAGTACTTC. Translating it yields CASSYRNQGARGSYEQYF. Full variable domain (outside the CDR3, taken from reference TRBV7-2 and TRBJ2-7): GAGVSQSPSNKVTEKGKDVELRCDPISGHTALYWYRQSLGQGLEFLIYFQGNSAPDKSGLPSDRFSAERTGGSVSTLTIQRTQQEDSAVYLCASSYRNQGARGSYEQYFGPGTRLTVT.

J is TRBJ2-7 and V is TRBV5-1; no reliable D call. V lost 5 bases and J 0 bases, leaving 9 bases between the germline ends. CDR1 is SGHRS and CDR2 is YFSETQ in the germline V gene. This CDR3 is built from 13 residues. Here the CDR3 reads CASRSTTSYEQYF. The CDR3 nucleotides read TGCGCCAGCAGGTCCACTACCTCCTACGAGCAGTACTTC.

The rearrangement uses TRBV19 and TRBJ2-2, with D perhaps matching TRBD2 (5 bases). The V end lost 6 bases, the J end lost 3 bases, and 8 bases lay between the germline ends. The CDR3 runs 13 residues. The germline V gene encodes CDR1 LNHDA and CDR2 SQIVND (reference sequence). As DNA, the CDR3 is TGTGCCAGTAGGGCTAGCCACACCGGGGAGCTGTTTTTT. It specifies CASRASHTGELFF.

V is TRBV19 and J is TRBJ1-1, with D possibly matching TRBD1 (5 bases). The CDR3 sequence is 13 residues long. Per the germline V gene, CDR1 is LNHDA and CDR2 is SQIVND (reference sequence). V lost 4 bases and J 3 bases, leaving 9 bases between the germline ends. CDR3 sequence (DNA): TGTGCCAGTAGTAAGGAAGGGGACACTGAAGCTTTCTTT. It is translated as CASSKEGDTEAFF.

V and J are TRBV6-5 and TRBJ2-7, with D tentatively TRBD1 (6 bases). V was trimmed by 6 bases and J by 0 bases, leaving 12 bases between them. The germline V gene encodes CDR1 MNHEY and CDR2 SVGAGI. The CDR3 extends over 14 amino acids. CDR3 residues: CASRRDTNSYEQYF. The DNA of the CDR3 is TGTGCCAGCAGACGGGACACCAACTCCTACGAGCAGTACTTC.

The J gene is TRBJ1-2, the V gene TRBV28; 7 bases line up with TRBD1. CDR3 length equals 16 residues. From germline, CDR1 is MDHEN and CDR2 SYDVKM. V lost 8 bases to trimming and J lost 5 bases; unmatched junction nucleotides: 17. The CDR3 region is CASATGGGPTEYGYTF. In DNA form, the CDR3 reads TGTGCCAGCGCCACGGGAGGGGGCCCGACGGAATATGGCTACACCTTC.

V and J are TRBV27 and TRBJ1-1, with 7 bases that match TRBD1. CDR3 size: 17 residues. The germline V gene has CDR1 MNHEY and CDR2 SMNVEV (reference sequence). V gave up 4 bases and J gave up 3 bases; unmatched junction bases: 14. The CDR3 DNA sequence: TGTGCCAGCAGTTGGGACAGAAGAGGAGATTTGGACACTGAAGCTTTCTTT. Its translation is CASSWDRRGDLDTEAFF.

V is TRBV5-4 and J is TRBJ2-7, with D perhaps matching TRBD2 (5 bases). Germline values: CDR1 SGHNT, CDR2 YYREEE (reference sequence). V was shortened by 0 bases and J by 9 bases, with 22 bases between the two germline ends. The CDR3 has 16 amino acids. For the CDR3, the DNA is TGTGCCAGCAGCTTGGATGCGGGTCGGTCTGTCGGTGGGCAGTACTTC. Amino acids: CASSLDAGRSVGGQYF.

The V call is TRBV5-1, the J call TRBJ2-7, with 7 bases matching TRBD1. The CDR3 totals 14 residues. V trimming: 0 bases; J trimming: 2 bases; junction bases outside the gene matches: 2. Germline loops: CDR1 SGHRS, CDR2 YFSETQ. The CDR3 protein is CASSLDTGAYEQYF. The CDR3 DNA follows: TGCGCCAGCAGCTTGGATACAGGGGCCTACGAGCAGTACTTC.

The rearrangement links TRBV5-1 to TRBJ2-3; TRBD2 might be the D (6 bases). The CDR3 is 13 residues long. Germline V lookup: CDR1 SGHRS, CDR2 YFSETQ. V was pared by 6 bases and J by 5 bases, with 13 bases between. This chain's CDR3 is CASTGVHGDTQYF. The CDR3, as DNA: TGCGCCAGCACGGGGGTTCATGGAGATACGCAGTATTTT.

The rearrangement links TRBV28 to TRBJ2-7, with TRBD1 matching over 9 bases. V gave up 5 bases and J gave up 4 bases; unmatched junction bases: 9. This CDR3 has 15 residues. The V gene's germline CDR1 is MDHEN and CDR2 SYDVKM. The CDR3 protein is CASSAIRDREYEQYF. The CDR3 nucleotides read TGTGCCAGCAGTGCGATCCGGGACAGGGAATACGAGCAGTACTTC.

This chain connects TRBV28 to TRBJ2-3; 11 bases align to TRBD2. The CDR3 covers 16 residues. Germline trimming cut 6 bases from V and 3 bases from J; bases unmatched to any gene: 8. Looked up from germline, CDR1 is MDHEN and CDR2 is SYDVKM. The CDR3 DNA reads TGTGCCAGCAGGCCCATAGCGGGGGGGATGACAGATACGCAGTATTTT. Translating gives CASRPIAGGMTDTQYF.

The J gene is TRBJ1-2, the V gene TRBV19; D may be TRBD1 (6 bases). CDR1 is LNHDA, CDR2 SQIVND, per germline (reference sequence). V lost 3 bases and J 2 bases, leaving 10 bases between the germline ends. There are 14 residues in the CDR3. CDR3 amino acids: CASSIPGENYGYTF. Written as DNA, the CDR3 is TGTGCCAGTAGTATCCCAGGGGAGAACTATGGCTACACCTTC.

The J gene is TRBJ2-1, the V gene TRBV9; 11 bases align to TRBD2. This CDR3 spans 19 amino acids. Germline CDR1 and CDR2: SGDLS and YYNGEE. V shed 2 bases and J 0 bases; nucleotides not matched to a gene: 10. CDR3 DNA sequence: TGTGCCAGCAGCGTCCGGACTAGCGGGTTGCTTAGCTCCTACAATGAGCAGTTCTTC. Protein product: CASSVRTSGLLSSYNEQFF.

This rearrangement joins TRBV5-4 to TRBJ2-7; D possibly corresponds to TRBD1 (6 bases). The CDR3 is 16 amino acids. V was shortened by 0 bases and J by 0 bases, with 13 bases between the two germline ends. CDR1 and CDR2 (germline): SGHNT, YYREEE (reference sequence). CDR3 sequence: CASSLAFARGSYEQYF. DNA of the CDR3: TGTGCCAGCAGCTTGGCATTTGCCAGGGGCTCCTACGAGCAGTACTTC.

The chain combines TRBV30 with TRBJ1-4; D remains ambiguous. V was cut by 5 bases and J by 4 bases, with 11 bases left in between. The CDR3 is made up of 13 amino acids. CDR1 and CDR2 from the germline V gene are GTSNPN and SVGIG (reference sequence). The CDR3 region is CAWSYRGNEKLFF. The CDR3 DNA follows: TGTGCCTGGTCCTACCGGGGTAATGAAAAACTGTTTTTT.

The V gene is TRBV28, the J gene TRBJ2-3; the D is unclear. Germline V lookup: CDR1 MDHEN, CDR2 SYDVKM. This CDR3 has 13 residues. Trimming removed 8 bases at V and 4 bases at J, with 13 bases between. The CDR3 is CASSLGRPDTQYF. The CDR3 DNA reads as TGTGCCAGCTCGTTGGGCCGACCAGATACGCAGTATTTT.

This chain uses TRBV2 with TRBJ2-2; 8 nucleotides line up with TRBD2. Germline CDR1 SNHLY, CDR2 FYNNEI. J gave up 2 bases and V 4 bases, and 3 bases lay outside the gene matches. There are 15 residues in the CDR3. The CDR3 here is CASSGAGGNTGELFF. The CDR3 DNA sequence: TGTGCCAGCAGTGGGGCGGGAGGTAACACCGGGGAGCTGTTTTTT.

CDR3 sequence: CASSLGAGGRHSNQPQHF. As DNA, the CDR3 is TGTGCCAGCAGTTTAGGGGCAGGGGGCCGACATAGCAATCAGCCCCAGCATTTT. The chain links TRBV28 to TRBJ1-5, with TRBD1 matching 8 bases. V lost 2 bases to trimming and J lost 0 bases; unmatched junction nucleotides: 9. Germline lookup yields CDR1 MDHEN and CDR2 SYDVKM. CDR3 size: 18 residues.

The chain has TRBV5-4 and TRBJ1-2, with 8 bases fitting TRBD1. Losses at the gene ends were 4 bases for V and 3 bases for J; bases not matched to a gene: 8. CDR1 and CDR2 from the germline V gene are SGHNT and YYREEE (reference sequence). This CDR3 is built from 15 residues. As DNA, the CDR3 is TGTGCCAGCAGCAAGGGACAGGTGACGGACTATGGCTACACCTTC. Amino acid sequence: CASSKGQVTDYGYTF.

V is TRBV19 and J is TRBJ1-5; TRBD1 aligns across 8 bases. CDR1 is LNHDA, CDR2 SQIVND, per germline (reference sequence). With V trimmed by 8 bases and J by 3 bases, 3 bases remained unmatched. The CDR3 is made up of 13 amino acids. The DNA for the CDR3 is TGTGCCAGTGGACAGGGACCCAATCAGCCCCAGCATTTT. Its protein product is CASGQGPNQPQHF.

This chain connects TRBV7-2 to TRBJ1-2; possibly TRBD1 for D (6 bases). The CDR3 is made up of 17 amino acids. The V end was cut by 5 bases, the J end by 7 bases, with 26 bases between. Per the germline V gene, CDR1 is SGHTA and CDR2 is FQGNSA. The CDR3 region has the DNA TGTGCCAGCAGCCTCGACCCACAGGGTTGGGTCGACGGTGGCTACACCTTC. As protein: CASSLDPQGWVDGGYTF.

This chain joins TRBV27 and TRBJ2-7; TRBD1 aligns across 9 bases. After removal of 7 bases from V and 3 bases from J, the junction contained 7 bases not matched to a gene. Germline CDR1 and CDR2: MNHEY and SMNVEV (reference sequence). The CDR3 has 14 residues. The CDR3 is CASNFLGQGYEQYF. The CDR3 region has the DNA TGTGCCAGCAATTTTCTGGGACAGGGCTACGAGCAGTACTTC.

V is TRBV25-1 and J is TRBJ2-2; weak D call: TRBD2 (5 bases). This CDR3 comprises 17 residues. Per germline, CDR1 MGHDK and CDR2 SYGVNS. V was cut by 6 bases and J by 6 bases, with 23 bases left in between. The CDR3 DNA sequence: TGTGCCAGCAGCGGTGAACCCGGGATCCCACTTCCCGGGGAGCTGTTTTTT. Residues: CASSGEPGIPLPGELFF.

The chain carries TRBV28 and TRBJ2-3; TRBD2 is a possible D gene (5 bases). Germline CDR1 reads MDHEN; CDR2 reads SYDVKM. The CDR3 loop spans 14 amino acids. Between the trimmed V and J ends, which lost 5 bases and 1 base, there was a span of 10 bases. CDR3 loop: CASSAFSGTDTQYF. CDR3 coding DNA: TGTGCCAGCAGTGCTTTTAGCGGCACAGATACGCAGTATTTT. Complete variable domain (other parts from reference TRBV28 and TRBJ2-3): DVKVTQSSRYLVKRTGEKVFLECVQDMDHENMFWYRQDPGLGLRLIYFSYDVKMKEKGDIPEGYSVSREKKERFSLILESASTNQTSMYLCASSAFSGTDTQYFGPGTRLTVL.

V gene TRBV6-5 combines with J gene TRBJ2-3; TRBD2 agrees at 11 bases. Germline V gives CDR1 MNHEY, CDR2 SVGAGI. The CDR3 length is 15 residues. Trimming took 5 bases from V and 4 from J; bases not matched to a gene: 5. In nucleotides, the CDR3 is TGTGCCAGCAGTCAACTAGCGGGAGTGCCAGATACGCAGTATTTT. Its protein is CASSQLAGVPDTQYF.

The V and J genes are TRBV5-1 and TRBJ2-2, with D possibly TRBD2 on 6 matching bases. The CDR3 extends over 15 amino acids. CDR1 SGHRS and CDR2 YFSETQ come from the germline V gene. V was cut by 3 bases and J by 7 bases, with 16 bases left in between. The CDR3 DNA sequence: TGCGCCAGCAGCTATAGCGGAGGTCAGGGCGGGGAGCTGTTTTTT. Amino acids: CASSYSGGQGGELFF. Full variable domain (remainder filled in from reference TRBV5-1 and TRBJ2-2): KAGVTQTPRYLIKTRGQQVTLSCSPISGHRSVSWYQQTPGQGLQFLFEYFSETQRNKGNFPGRFSGRQFSNSRSEMNVSTLELGDSALYLCASSYSGGQGGELFFGEGSRLTVL.

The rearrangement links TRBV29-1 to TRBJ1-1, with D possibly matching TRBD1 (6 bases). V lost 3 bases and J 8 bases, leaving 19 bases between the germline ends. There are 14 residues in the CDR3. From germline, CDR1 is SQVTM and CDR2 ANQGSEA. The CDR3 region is CSVDSPGRGREAFF. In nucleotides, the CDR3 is TGCAGCGTTGATTCCCCTGGCAGGGGCCGAGAAGCTTTCTTT.

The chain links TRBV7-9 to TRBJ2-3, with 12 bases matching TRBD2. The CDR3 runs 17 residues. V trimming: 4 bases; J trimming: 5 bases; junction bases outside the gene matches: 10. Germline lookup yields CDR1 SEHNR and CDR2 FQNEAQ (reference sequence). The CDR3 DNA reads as TGTGCCAGCAGCTCCACCCTCACACTAGCGGGGGGAGATACGCAGTATTTT. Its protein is CASSSTLTLAGGDTQYF.

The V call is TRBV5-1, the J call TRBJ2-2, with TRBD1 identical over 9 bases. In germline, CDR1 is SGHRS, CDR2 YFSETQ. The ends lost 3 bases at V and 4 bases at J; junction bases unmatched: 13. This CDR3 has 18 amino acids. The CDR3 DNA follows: TGCGCCAGCAGCTCCCGCCTACCGGGACAGGGAGCCACCGGGGAGCTGTTTTTT. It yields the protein CASSSRLPGQGATGELFF.

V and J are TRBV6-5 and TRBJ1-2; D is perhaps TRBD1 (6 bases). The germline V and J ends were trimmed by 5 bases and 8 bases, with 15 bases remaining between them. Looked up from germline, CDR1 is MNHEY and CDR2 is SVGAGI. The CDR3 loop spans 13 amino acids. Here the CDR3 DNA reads TGTGCCAGCAGTACGACCCAGGGGTGGGGCTACACCTTC. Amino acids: CASSTTQGWGYTF.

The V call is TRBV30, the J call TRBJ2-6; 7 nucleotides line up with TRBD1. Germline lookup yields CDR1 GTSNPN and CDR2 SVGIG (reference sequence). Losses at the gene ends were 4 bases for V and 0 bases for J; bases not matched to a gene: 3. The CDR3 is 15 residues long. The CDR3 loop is CAWTGQSSGANVLTF. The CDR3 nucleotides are TGTGCCTGGACGGGACAGAGCTCTGGGGCCAACGTCCTGACTTTC.